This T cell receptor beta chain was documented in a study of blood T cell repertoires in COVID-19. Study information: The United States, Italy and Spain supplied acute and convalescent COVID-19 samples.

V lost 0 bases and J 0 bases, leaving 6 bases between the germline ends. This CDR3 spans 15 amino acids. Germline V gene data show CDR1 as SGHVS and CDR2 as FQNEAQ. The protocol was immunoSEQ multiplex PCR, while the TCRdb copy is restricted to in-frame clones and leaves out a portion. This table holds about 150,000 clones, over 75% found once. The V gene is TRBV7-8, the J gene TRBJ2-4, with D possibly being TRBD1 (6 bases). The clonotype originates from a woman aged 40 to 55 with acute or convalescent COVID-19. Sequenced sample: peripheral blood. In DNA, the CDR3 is TGTGCCAGCAGCTTAGCAGGGGGAGCCAAAAACATTCAGTACTTC. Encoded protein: CASSLAGGAKNIQYF. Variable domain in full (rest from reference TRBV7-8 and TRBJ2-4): GAGVSQSPRYKVAKRGQDVALRCDPISGHVSLFWYQQALGQGPEFLTYFQNEAQLDKSGLPSDRFFAERPEGSVSTLKIQRTQQEDSAVYLCASSLAGGAKNIQYFGAGTRLSVL.